The T cell receptor (beta chain) described here comes from a study of blood T cells in healthy people across ages. Findings and caveats of the study: The lack of PBMC sorting stopped any conclusive naive versus antigen-experienced comparison. Older age went with lower TCR beta diversity per million T cells, in a roughly linear way. Because donor CMV status was unknown, expanded clonotype changes were possibly confounded.

As to this clonotype: Its target is unknown.

The V gene's germline CDR1 is SGHVS and CDR2 FQNEAQ. This CDR3 is 16 amino acids long. J gave up 3 bases and V 3 bases, and 7 bases lay outside the gene matches. The use of a sample-barcoded 5' primer and a J-beta primer mix characterized a second PCR of about 7 to 12 cycles. Via MiXCR, TCRdb re-called the 5' RACE reads, giving one row per CDR3 protein. This sample has around 850,000 distinct CDR3 sequences; roughly 35% occur once, and the top ten carry approximately 12%. V gene TRBV7-8 combines with J gene TRBJ2-7; TRBD2 matches 11 bases. The specimen sequenced was blood. The origin of this receptor is a man aged 18 to 29 in good health. The DNA of the CDR3 is TGTGCCAGCAGCTTCTCCGGGACTAGCGGTTACTACGAGCAGTACTTC. Residues: CASSFSGTSGYYEQYF. The full variable domain, its missing parts supplied by reference TRBV7-8 and TRBJ2-7, is GAGVSQSPRYKVAKRGQDVALRCDPISGHVSLFWYQQALGQGPEFLTYFQNEAQLDKSGLPSDRFFAERPEGSVSTLKIQRTQQEDSAVYLCASSFSGTSGYYEQYFGPGTRLTVT.